These T cell receptor beta chains were read from a single sample in a study of T cells in Graves' hyperthyroidism and ophthalmopathy. A single record per CDR3 protein comes from TCRdb applying MiXCR to the multiplex PCR reads. Of hundreds of thousands of distinct CDR3 sequences in the sample, 45% were seen once. Material for sequencing was peripheral blood or thyroid tissue (not recorded which). These receptors were obtained from an adult man with Graves' disease, either hyperthyroidism or ophthalmopathy (not recorded which). Both conserved end residues are part of each CDR3. The D gene is left open where the match is weak. The size of a clone is reported for some rows only, either as once, few or many, or as a class for expanded clones.

>TRBV24-1|once|TRBJ2-5|TRBD2
CAPAGTSVETQYF
TGTGCCCCAGCCGGGACTAGTGTGGAGACCCAGTACTTC
>TRBV29-1|-|TRBJ2-7|-
CSVVSTYEQYF
TGCAGCGTTGTCTCTACCTACGAGCAGTACTTC
>TRBV7-9|-|TRBJ1-5|TRBD1
CASSKDRVQPQHF
TGTGCCAGCAGTAAGGACAGGGTACAGCCCCAGCATTTT
>TRBV7-9|-|TRBJ1-1|TRBD1
CASSDGQGPTEAFF
TGTGCCAGCAGCGACGGACAGGGACCGACTGAAGCTTTCTTT
>TRBV5-1|-|TRBJ1-1|-
CASSLVPGVNTEAFF
TGCGCCAGCAGCTTGGTCCCAGGGGTGAACACTGAAGCTTTCTTT
>TRBV2|-|TRBJ2-5|-
CASSELARVSNQPQYF
TGTGCCAGCAGCGAATTGGCTAGGGTAAGCAATCAGCCCCAGTACTTC
>TRBV20-1|-|TRBJ2-5|TRBD2
CSVSGVQETQYF
TGCAGTGTTAGCGGGGTACAAGAGACCCAGTACTTC
>TRBV2|-|TRBJ2-5|-
CASTQGRETQYF
TGTGCCAGCACTCAGGGGCGTGAGACCCAGTACTTC
>TRBV24-1|once|TRBJ1-2|-
CATSDARTANYGYTF
TGTGCCACCAGTGATGCTAGGACCGCTAACTATGGCTACACCTTC
>TRBV6-6|-|TRBJ1-2|-
CAGGDGTNYGYTF
TGTGCCGGCGGGGATGGCACTAACTATGGCTACACCTTC
>TRBV20-1|few|TRBJ1-3|TRBD1
CSARAGQGGNTIYF
TGCAGTGCTAGAGCTGGACAGGGAGGAAACACCATATATTTT
>TRBV19|-|TRBJ1-5|-
CASTGGRLQPQHF
TGTGCCAGTACGGGGGGAAGGCTTCAGCCCCAGCATTTT
>TRBV2|many|TRBJ1-4|-
CASSERNEKLFF
TGTGCCAGCAGTGAGAGAAATGAAAAACTGTTTTTT
>TRBV7-9|-|TRBJ2-7|TRBD1
CASFGRTGGYEQYF
TGTGCCAGCTTCGGTCGCACAGGGGGGTACGAGCAGTACTTC
>TRBV2|many|TRBJ1-5|-
CASSEDLNQPQHF
TGTGCCAGCAGTGAAGATCTGAATCAGCCCCAGCATTTT
>TRBV7-9|many|TRBJ1-2|-
CASSLGTAGAYGYTF
TGTGCCAGCAGCTTGGGGACGGCAGGAGCCTATGGCTACACCTTC
>TRBV29-1|few|TRBJ1-6|TRBD1
CSVEALQGSYNSPLHF
TGCAGCGTTGAAGCCCTACAGGGGTCCTATAATTCACCCCTCCACTTT
>TRBV11-3|-|TRBJ1-2|TRBD1
CASSPPGTGEGYGYTF
TGTGCCAGCAGTCCGCCCGGGACAGGGGAGGGCTATGGCTACACCTTC
>TRBV6-1|-|TRBJ2-2|-
CASRVGTNTGELFF
TGTGCCAGCAGAGTAGGGACGAACACCGGGGAGCTGTTTTTT
>TRBV7-8|-|TRBJ1-6|-
CASSFGTASPLHF
TGTGCCAGCAGCTTCGGGACGGCTTCACCCCTCCACTTT
>TRBV7-9|-|TRBJ2-7|-
CASSLVGVFSYEQYF
TGTGCCAGCAGCTTAGTAGGGGTATTTTCCTACGAGCAGTACTTC
>TRBV6-6|few|TRBJ1-1|TRBD1
CASSAPRTGGPTEAFF
TGTGCCAGCAGTGCTCCAAGGACAGGGGGGCCCACTGAAGCTTTCTTT
>TRBV10-3|-|TRBJ2-7|-
CASRRGPNEQYF
TGTGCCAGCAGGAGGGGGCCGAACGAGCAGTACTTC
>TRBV6-5|-|TRBJ1-1|-
CASLSGNTEAFF
TGTGCCAGCCTTTCGGGGAACACTGAAGCTTTCTTT
>TRBV2|once|TRBJ1-4|TRBD1
CASSGGGRPAEKLFF
TGTGCCAGCAGTGGAGGGGGCCGGCCCGCTGAAAAACTGTTTTTT
>TRBV20-1|-|TRBJ2-7|TRBD2
CSASSGYSYEQYF
TGCAGTGCGAGTAGCGGGTATTCCTACGAGCAGTACTTC
>TRBV20-1|few|TRBJ1-2|TRBD1
CSARLGTGGYGYTF
TGCAGTGCTAGATTAGGGACAGGGGGCTATGGCTACACCTTC
>TRBV24-1|once|TRBJ1-1|-
CATSDLKGSTEAFF
TGTGCCACCAGTGATTTGAAGGGGTCCACTGAAGCTTTCTTT
>TRBV24-1|-|TRBJ2-2|-
CATSPPLGQPMANTGELFF
TGTGCCACCAGCCCCCCTCTGGGACAACCCATGGCGAACACCGGGGAGCTGTTTTTT